The next 18 T cell receptor beta chains were all read from a single sample in a study of post-analysis software for immune sequencing data. Their antigens remain unidentified. Findings of the study overall: When patients were compared with controls, a handful of TRBV segments were more frequent, TRBV5-6, TRBV5-1 and TRBV20-1 among them.

The library was made from cDNA and included unique molecular identifiers. TCRdb fed the PCR reads into MiXCR, producing one record per CDR3 protein. The sample records approximately 460,000 distinct CDR3 sequences, less than 45% being singletons. Sequences were obtained from blood. The receptors were sampled from a girl aged 5 to 17 with multiple sclerosis.

CDR3 DNA: TGTGCCAGCACCCCTTCTTACAACACCGGGGAGCTGTTTTTT. Translating gives CASTPSYNTGELFF. The gene calls are TRBV27 and TRBJ2-2; D not certain. In germline, CDR1 is MNHEY, CDR2 SMNVEV (reference sequence). The CDR3 length is 14 residues. V lost 7 bases, J lost 2 bases, and 11 bases lay in between.

The V gene is TRBV18, the J gene TRBJ1-5; no clear D. The CDR3 has 14 amino acids. CDR1 is KGHSH and CDR2 is LQKENI in the germline V gene. V lost 1 base, J lost 4 bases, and 8 bases lay in between. CDR3 sequence (DNA): TGTGCCAGCTCACCACTTGGTCCGAATCAGCCCCAGCATTTT. This encodes CASSPLGPNQPQHF.

V gene TRBV15 combines with J gene TRBJ2-5, with a weak D call TRBD2 (5 bases). Germline assignment: CDR1 LNHNV and CDR2 YYDKDF (reference sequence). Trimming removed 1 base at V and 2 bases at J, with 11 bases between. The CDR3 sequence is 15 residues long. This chain's CDR3 is CATSRGTGIQETQYF. The CDR3 nucleotides are TGTGCCACCAGCAGAGGGACCGGGATTCAAGAGACCCAGTACTTC.

In this sample, this clonotype turned up a few times. J is TRBJ2-5 and V is TRBV11-2; possibly TRBD1 for D (6 bases). This CDR3 spans 14 amino acids. Germline-derived CDR1 and CDR2 are SGHAT and FQNNGV. V dropped 7 bases and J dropped 2 bases, with 14 bases sitting between them. The DNA for the CDR3 is TGTGCCAGCAACTTGGACAGAACACAAGAGACCCAGTACTTC. Encoded protein: CASNLDRTQETQYF.

The chain carries TRBV20-1 and TRBJ2-7, with TRBD1 matching 12 bases. CDR3 size: 15 residues. V was clipped by 2 bases and J by 6 bases; unmatched bases: 8. The germline V gene has CDR1 DFQATT and CDR2 SNEGSKA (reference sequence). CDR3 sequence reads: CSARRDRGRLSEQYF. CDR3 coding DNA: TGCAGTGCTAGAAGGGACAGGGGGCGCCTCTCCGAGCAGTACTTC.

The rearrangement links TRBV5-1 to TRBJ1-2; weak D call: TRBD1 (5 bases). Trimming cost V 0 bases and J 7 bases, with 16 bases left between them. Germline values: CDR1 SGHRS, CDR2 YFSETQ. The CDR3 extends over 15 amino acids. The DNA of the CDR3 is TGCGCCAGCAGCTTGGGGGGCAGGGAGACGATTGGCTACACCTTC. It specifies CASSLGGRETIGYTF.

V and J are TRBV27 and TRBJ2-5; 10 positions agree with TRBD2. The DNA end favors TRBJ2-7, so the J call may be wrong. Germline V CDR1 and CDR2: MNHEY, SMNVEV (reference sequence). This CDR3 comprises 16 residues. The CDR3 loop is CASAAQPLAGLNEQYF. CDR3 nucleotides: TGTGCCAGCGCTGCCCAACCACTAGCGGGACTCAACGAGCAGTACTTC.

This clonotype was seen a handful of times. The chain combines TRBV29-1 with TRBJ1-1; 7 nucleotides align to TRBD1. Germline V gene data show CDR1 as SQVTM and CDR2 as ANQGSEA. This CDR3 is built from 13 residues. The V segment lost 5 bases and the J segment 3 bases; nucleotides outside the gene matches: 6. CDR3 coding DNA: TGCAGCGTTAAATCCGGGACAGACACTGAAGCTTTCTTT. Its protein product is CSVKSGTDTEAFF. Together with reference TRBV29-1 and TRBJ1-1, the CDR3 gives the full variable domain: SAVISQKPSRDICQRGTSLTIQCQVDSQVTMMFWYRQQPGQSLTLIATANQGSEATYESGFVIDKFPISRPNLTFSTLTVSNMSPEDSSIYLCSVKSGTDTEAFFGQGTRLTVV.

This sequence joins TRBV15 and TRBJ1-4; weak D call: TRBD1 (6 bases). V was clipped by 0 bases and J by 8 bases, with 16 bases between them. CDR3 length equals 16 residues. Looked up from germline, CDR1 is LNHNV and CDR2 is YYDKDF (reference sequence). The CDR3 DNA sequence: TGTGCCACCAGCAGAGATCTCAGGGGCGCAGGGGAAAAACTGTTTTTT. Its protein is CATSRDLRGAGEKLFF.

The chain has TRBV5-1 and TRBJ2-1; TRBD2 agrees at 10 bases. CDR3 length equals 15 residues. The junction had 3 bases not matched to a gene; V was cut back by 1 base and J by 5 bases. The V gene's germline CDR1 is SGHRS and CDR2 YFSETQ. CDR3 loop: CASSLLLAGNNEQFF. The CDR3, as DNA: TGCGCCAGCAGCTTGTTACTAGCGGGGAACAATGAGCAGTTCTTC.

The chain links TRBV7-2 to TRBJ2-1; 10 positions agree with TRBD2. Per germline, CDR1 SGHTA and CDR2 FQGNSA. CDR3 length: 15 residues. J lost 7 bases, V lost 3 bases, and 6 bases had no gene match. The CDR3 spells CASSLSSGRVNEQFF. The CDR3, as DNA: TGTGCCAGCAGCTTGTCGAGCGGGAGGGTGAATGAGCAGTTCTTC.

The sample holds many counts of this clonotype. This chain joins TRBV20-1 and TRBJ2-1; weak D call: TRBD2 (6 bases). Between the trimmed V and J ends, which lost 5 bases and 1 base, there was a span of 9 bases. This CDR3 region has 13 residues. Germline V gives CDR1 DFQATT, CDR2 SNEGSKA (reference sequence). The DNA for the CDR3 is TGCAGTGCTTTAGCGGCTTCCTACAATGAGCAGTTCTTC. Translating it yields CSALAASYNEQFF.

CDR3 residues: CASSFPDRVGSYGYTF. The CDR3 coding sequence is TGTGCCAGCAGTTTCCCGGACAGGGTCGGAAGCTATGGCTACACCTTC. This chain joins TRBV6-6 and TRBJ1-2, with TRBD1 matching over 8 bases. Germline V lookup: CDR1 MNHNY, CDR2 SVGAGI (reference sequence). V trimming: 4 bases; J trimming: 4 bases; junction bases outside the gene matches: 11. This CDR3 contains 16 residues.

This clonotype was seen only a few times. The chain employs TRBV4-2 and TRBJ2-5; 13 bases are a match to TRBD2. This CDR3 spans 16 amino acids. CDR1 and CDR2 (germline): LGHNA, YNFKEQ. V was clipped by 0 bases and J by 5 bases; unmatched bases: 3. The CDR3 nucleotides are TGTGCCAGCAGCCAAGAGAGGACTAGCGGGAGTGAGACCCAGTACTTC. It specifies CASSQERTSGSETQYF.

This clonotype occurred a few times. This chain joins TRBV5-1 and TRBJ2-7; perhaps D is TRBD1 or TRBD2 (5 bases each). CDR1 is SGHRS, CDR2 YFSETQ, per germline. V was clipped by 0 bases and J by 4 bases, with 14 bases between them. The CDR3 runs 15 residues. The CDR3 loop is CASSLDVGEAYEQYF. The CDR3 DNA reads as TGCGCCAGCAGCTTGGATGTGGGGGAAGCATACGAGCAGTACTTC. The whole variable domain, remainder taken from reference TRBV5-1 and TRBJ2-7, is KAGVTQTPRYLIKTRGQQVTLSCSPISGHRSVSWYQQTPGQGLQFLFEYFSETQRNKGNFPGRFSGRQFSNSRSEMNVSTLELGDSALYLCASSLDVGEAYEQYFGPGTRLTVT.

In the case of this clonotype: A read error may account for a junction end that differs from germline. The chain is built from TRBV29-1 and TRBJ2-7; a weak D match, TRBD2 (6 bases). Germline-derived CDR1 and CDR2 are SQVTM and ANQGSEA. The CDR3 sequence is 13 residues long. The CDR3 region is CSVEERRGWEQCF. CDR3 nucleotide sequence: TGCAGCGTTGAAGAGCGGCGGGGTTGGGAGCAGTGCTTC.

The chain uses TRBV9 and TRBJ2-5; weak D call: TRBD2 (6 bases). The CDR3 consists of 14 residues. Trimming took 2 bases from V and 5 from J, leaving 13 bases between them. Per germline, CDR1 SGDLS and CDR2 YYNGEE. The CDR3 region has the DNA TGTGCCAGCAGCGTCGAGGGAGGCCGGGAGACCCAGTACTTC. Translation gives CASSVEGGRETQYF. The entire variable domain, with the rest obtained from reference TRBV9 and TRBJ2-5, is as follows: DSGVTQTPKHLITATGQRVTLRCSPRSGDLSVYWYQQSLDQGLQFLIQYYNGEERAKGNILERFSAQQFPDLHSELNLSSLELGDSALYFCASSVEGGRETQYFGPGTRLLVL.

This clonotype turned up a few times. The CDR3 region is CASGQANSGANVLTF. CDR3 DNA: TGTGCCTCGGGACAGGCCAACTCTGGGGCCAACGTCCTGACTTTC. The chain couples TRBV6-1 to TRBJ2-6; 8 bases are shared with TRBD1. V lost 11 bases and J lost 0; bases outside the gene matches: 6. The length of the CDR3 is 15 residues. Per the germline V gene, CDR1 is MNHNS and CDR2 is SASEGT.